This T cell receptor beta chain was sequenced in a study of blood T cell repertoires in COVID-19. Study-level background: Spain, Italy and the United States supplied samples that represented acute and convalescent COVID-19. The cDNA or gDNA used as material had been derived from T cells, B-cell-depleted T cells, or PBMCs.

As handled by the study authors: Estimates of nucleated cell counts were drawn from the amplification of reference gene primers. The repertoire was sequenced with immunoSEQ multiplex PCR; TCRdb's copy has only in-frame clones and lacks some. That table supplies the V and J calls and clone size; D and trimming were determined from the DNA. The sample records roughly 130,000 clones, under 95% being singletons. The CDR3 covers 11 residues. Trimming cost V 3 bases and J 9 bases, with 11 bases left between them. Germline CDR1 is DFQATT and CDR2 is SNEGSKA (reference sequence). The rearrangement joins TRBV20-1 to TRBJ1-2; no definite D call. Material: peripheral blood. This clonotype was sampled from a man in his fifties or sixties with active COVID-19. The CDR3 here is CSARDGRSYTF. The CDR3 DNA sequence: TGCAGTGCTAGGGACGGGAGGAGCTACACCTTC.